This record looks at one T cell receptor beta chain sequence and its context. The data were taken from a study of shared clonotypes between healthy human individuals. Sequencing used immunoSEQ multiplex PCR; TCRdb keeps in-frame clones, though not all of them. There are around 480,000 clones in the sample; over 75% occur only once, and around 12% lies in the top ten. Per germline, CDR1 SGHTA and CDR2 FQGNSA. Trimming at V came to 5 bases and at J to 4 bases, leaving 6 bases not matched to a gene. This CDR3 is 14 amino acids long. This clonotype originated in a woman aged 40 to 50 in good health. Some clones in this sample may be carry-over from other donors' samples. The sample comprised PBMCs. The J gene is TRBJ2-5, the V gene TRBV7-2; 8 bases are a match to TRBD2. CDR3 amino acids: CASSPSGGRETQYF. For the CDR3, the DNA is TGTGCCAGCAGCCCCTCGGGAGGGCGAGAGACCCAGTACTTC.